This TCR beta chain comes out of a study of blood T cell repertoires in COVID-19. This clone was seen more than once but under ten times. The CDR3 spans 15 residues. Germline loops: CDR1 MGHRA, CDR2 YSYEKL. With 4 bases removed from V and 0 bases from J, the gap between germline ends came to 10 bases. Per the study methods: Quantification of nucleated cells was approximated via reference gene primer amplification. TCRdb's copy holds only in-frame clones and misses some; the assay was immunoSEQ multiplex PCR. The V and J calls and clone size are taken from that table; D and trimming were inferred from the DNA. The sample includes roughly 160,000 clones, 84% of them seen just once.

The chain carries TRBV4-1 and TRBJ2-1; D remains ambiguous. This TCR was sampled from a man aged 18-30 years with active or convalescent COVID-19. Sequencing was done on a sample of peripheral blood. This CDR3 is CASSPSLYSYNEQFF. Written as DNA, the CDR3 is TGCGCCAGCAGCCCGTCGTTGTACTCCTACAATGAGCAGTTCTTC.